The 29 T cell receptor beta chains in this list originate from one sample, sequenced in a study of cytomegalovirus exposure and HLA in healthy donors. Vbeta (60) and Jbeta (13) primers were used in the PCR. Data came from immunoSEQ multiplex PCR; TCRdb stores just in-frame clones and leaves some out. The sample gives around 180,000 clones, around 80% of which show up once; about 1.5% is in the top ten. Sequencing was carried out using PBMCs. The source of these receptors is a woman aged 25 to 39 in good health and CMV-seropositive.

This chain joins TRBV19 and TRBJ2-1, with 12 bases that match TRBD2. Germline V gene sequence: CDR1 LNHDA, CDR2 SQIVND (reference sequence). This CDR3 region has 15 residues. V lost 7 bases and J lost 8; bases outside the gene matches: 9. The CDR3 spells CASTQRTSGNYEQFF. Here the CDR3 DNA reads TGTGCCAGTACCCAGAGGACTAGCGGGAACTATGAGCAGTTCTTC.

This clone was detected once. This chain joins TRBV4-2 and TRBJ2-2; 8 bases line up with TRBD2. The CDR3 contains 14 residues. Losses at the gene ends were 6 bases for V and 5 bases for J; bases not matched to a gene: 5. CDR1 is LGHNA and CDR2 is YNFKEQ in the germline V gene. The CDR3, as DNA: TGTGCCAGCAGACCGGGACTAGATACCGGGGAGCTGTTTTTT. This codes for CASRPGLDTGELFF.

This chain links TRBV5-1 with TRBJ2-7; 9 bases are a match to TRBD2. The germline gives CDR1 SGHRS, CDR2 YFSETQ. This CDR3 is 15 amino acids long. Trimming removed 3 bases from V and 3 bases from J; junction bases left unmatched: 7. The CDR3 region has the DNA TGCGCCAGCAGCTCGACCGGGACTAGCTTCTACGAGCAGTACTTC. This codes for CASSSTGTSFYEQYF.

In its sample, this clone was seen a few times. Other DNA sequences in the same sample also yield this CDR3. This rearrangement joins TRBV28 to TRBJ1-1; D is unclear. The V gene lost 3 bases and the J gene lost 1 base, with 3 bases spanning the gap. The CDR3 sequence is 12 residues long. CDR1 is MDHEN and CDR2 is SYDVKM in the germline V gene. The CDR3 nucleotides are TGTGCCAGCAGTTTGAGGAACACTGAAGCTTTCTTT. This codes for CASSLRNTEAFF. Looking up the rest from reference TRBV28 and TRBJ1-1 gives the full variable domain: DVKVTQSSRYLVKRTGEKVFLECVQDMDHENMFWYRQDPGLGLRLIYFSYDVKMKEKGDIPEGYSVSREKKERFSLILESASTNQTSMYLCASSLRNTEAFFGQGTRLTVV.

The V and J genes are TRBV4-1 and TRBJ1-2, with D possibly matching TRBD1 (5 bases). CDR1 and CDR2 from the germline V gene are MGHRA and YSYEKL. The length of the CDR3 is 14 residues. Trimming pared 0 bases from V and 2 bases from J, leaving 7 bases between. The CDR3, as DNA: TGCGCCAGCAGCCAAGAGGGGGGGAACTATGGCTACACCTTC. Protein sequence: CASSQEGGNYGYTF.

V and J are TRBV7-6 and TRBJ1-2; tentatively, D is TRBD1 (5 bases). V lost 1 base to trimming and J lost 8 bases, with 14 bases between them. This CDR3 contains 14 residues. Looked up from germline, CDR1 is SGHVS and CDR2 is FNYEAQ. This CDR3 reads CASSLGRTGEGYTF. The CDR3 region has the DNA TGTGCCAGCAGCTTAGGGAGGACGGGGGAGGGCTACACCTTC.

V usage is TRBV5-4 and J usage is TRBJ1-1; D call uncertain. Trimming removed 1 base from V and 3 bases from J, with 13 bases in between. The V gene's germline CDR1 is SGHNT and CDR2 YYREEE (reference sequence). This CDR3 contains 15 residues. CDR3 DNA sequence: TGTGCCAGCAGCTTGTCTATGGACTTGGACACTGAAGCTTTCTTT. Translating it yields CASSLSMDLDTEAFF. Together with reference TRBV5-4 and TRBJ1-1, the CDR3 gives the full variable domain: ETGVTQSPTHLIKTRGQQVTLRCSSQSGHNTVSWYQQALGQGPQFIFQYYREEENGRGNFPPRFSGLQFPNYSSELNVNALELDDSALYLCASSLSMDLDTEAFFGQGTRLTVV.

V and J are TRBV7-8 and TRBJ2-1; 13 positions agree with TRBD2. Germline values: CDR1 SGHVS, CDR2 FQNEAQ. V shed 5 bases and J 9 bases; nucleotides not matched to a gene: 10. The CDR3 totals 16 residues. This chain's CDR3 is CASSIGLAGVVSEQFF. The CDR3 region has the DNA TGTGCCAGCAGCATCGGACTAGCGGGAGTTGTAAGTGAGCAGTTCTTC.

This clone was recorded a few times. This chain connects TRBV7-9 to TRBJ1-1; D is uncertain. V was trimmed by 3 bases and J by 10 bases, leaving 9 bases between them. From germline, CDR1 is SEHNR and CDR2 FQNEAQ (reference sequence). The CDR3 sequence is 11 residues long. DNA of the CDR3: TGTGCCAGCAGCTTGGGGAGCGGAGCTTTCTTT. It codes for CASSLGSGAFF. Based on the CDR3 plus reference TRBV7-9 and TRBJ1-1, the full variable domain is DTGVSQNPRHKITKRGQNVTFRCDPISEHNRLYWYRQTLGQGPEFLTYFQNEAQLEKSRLLSDRFSAERPKGSFSTLEIQRTEQGDSAMYLCASSLGSGAFFGQGTRLTVV.

This chain joins TRBV28 and TRBJ2-5; tentatively, D is TRBD2 (6 bases). In germline, CDR1 is MDHEN, CDR2 SYDVKM. Trimming left V 6 bases short and J 5 bases short, with 19 bases between. CDR3 length: 15 amino acids. Written as DNA, the CDR3 is TGTGCCAGCAGACCCATGATCGGGGGAACGGAGACCCAGTACTTC. It yields the protein CASRPMIGGTETQYF.

The table lists this clone with a count of one. This rearrangement joins TRBV7-6 to TRBJ2-7; D might be TRBD2 (6 bases). There are 16 residues in the CDR3. Germline assignment: CDR1 SGHVS and CDR2 FNYEAQ. The germline V and J ends were trimmed by 0 bases and 1 base, with 13 bases remaining between them. CDR3 in DNA: TGTGCCAGCAGCTTAGCGATTCCGGGAGCATCCTACGAGCAGTACTTC. The encoded protein is CASSLAIPGASYEQYF.

This chain connects TRBV25-1 to TRBJ2-2; TRBD2 matches 7 bases. V lost 1 base and J lost 8; bases outside the gene matches: 7. Per germline, CDR1 MGHDK and CDR2 SYGVNS. This CDR3 has 15 amino acids. The CDR3 region has the DNA TGTGCCAGCAGTGAATCCGCAGCGGGAAGGGGGGAGCTGTTTTTT. Its protein product is CASSESAAGRGELFF.

This clone has only a few counts. The chain is built from TRBV7-7 and TRBJ2-5, with D possibly TRBD2 on 5 matching bases. This CDR3 is 13 amino acids long. Trimming took 4 bases from V and 5 from J, leaving 11 bases between them. Looked up from germline, CDR1 is SSHAT and CDR2 is FNYEAQ (reference sequence). The CDR3 nucleotides are TGTGCCAGCAGCTCCGTTGGCGGGGAGACCCAGTACTTC. It is translated as CASSSVGGETQYF. The full variable domain, rest sourced from reference TRBV7-7 and TRBJ2-5, is GAGVSQSPRYKVTKRGQDVTLRCDPISSHATLYWYQQALGQGPEFLTYFNYEAQPDKSGLPSDRFSAERPEGSISTLTIQRTEQRDSAMYRCASSSVGGETQYFGPGTRLLVL.

The chain uses TRBV4-3 and TRBJ2-7; 7 bases are shared with TRBD2. This CDR3 has 16 residues. Germline CDR1 reads LGHNA; CDR2 reads YSLEER. The J segment lost 1 base and the V segment lost 1 base, leaving 7 bases of the junction unmatched. The CDR3 spells CASSQGSGAGSYEQYF. The CDR3 DNA reads TGCGCCAGCAGCCAAGGATCGGGAGCGGGGTCCTACGAGCAGTACTTC.

This chain uses TRBV5-1 with TRBJ2-3, with TRBD2 matching 16 bases. This CDR3 is 18 amino acids long. Trimming removed 4 bases from V and 0 bases from J; junction bases left unmatched: 5. Germline V gene sequence: CDR1 SGHRS, CDR2 YFSETQ. CDR3 nucleotides: TGCGCCAGCAGCGCGGGACTAGCGGGAGGGCTCAGCACAGATACGCAGTATTTT. It specifies CASSAGLAGGLSTDTQYF.

J is TRBJ2-3 and V is TRBV7-2; a weak D match, TRBD2 (6 bases). Germline loops: CDR1 SGHTA, CDR2 FQGNSA. The germline V and J ends were trimmed by 5 bases and 2 bases, with 14 bases remaining between them. The CDR3 is 15 amino acids. In DNA, the CDR3 is TGTGCCAGCAGCCCATGGGGCGGGGTCACAGATACGCAGTATTTT. It is translated as CASSPWGGVTDTQYF.

The table lists this clone with a few counts. This chain links TRBV28 with TRBJ2-6, with TRBD1 matching 7 bases. Per the germline V gene, CDR1 is MDHEN and CDR2 is SYDVKM. J was trimmed by 4 bases and V by 7 bases; bases with no gene match: 16. CDR3 length: 18 amino acids. For the CDR3, the DNA is TGTGCCAGCACCCCCCGCCGTAGGGGGCAGAGGGGGGCCAACGTCCTGACTTTC. Translating it yields CASTPRRRGQRGANVLTF. Together with reference TRBV28 and TRBJ2-6, the CDR3 gives the full variable domain: DVKVTQSSRYLVKRTGEKVFLECVQDMDHENMFWYRQDPGLGLRLIYFSYDVKMKEKGDIPEGYSVSREKKERFSLILESASTNQTSMYLCASTPRRRGQRGANVLTFGAGSRLTVL.

This chain links TRBV4-2 with TRBJ2-7, with D unresolved. Per the germline V gene, CDR1 is LGHNA and CDR2 is YNFKEQ. V lost 1 base, J lost 3 bases, and 7 bases lay in between. The CDR3 length is 13 residues. The CDR3 here is CASSQVSDYEQYF. The DNA for the CDR3 is TGTGCCAGCAGCCAAGTGTCAGACTACGAGCAGTACTTC.

In nucleotides, the CDR3 is TGTGCCAGCAGTGAAGGGCGGAGCGGGACCGACTCCTACGAGCAGTACTTC. This codes for CASSEGRSGTDSYEQYF. The J gene is TRBJ2-5, the V gene TRBV2; 7 nucleotides align to TRBD2. The DNA end lines up better with TRBJ2-7; the J call may be wrong. Germline CDR1 is SNHLY and CDR2 is FYNNEI. This CDR3 spans 17 amino acids.

The chain uses TRBV5-1 and TRBJ2-1; D uncertain. The germline V gene encodes CDR1 SGHRS and CDR2 YFSETQ. This CDR3 is built from 15 residues. V lost 1 base and J 7 bases, leaving 15 bases between the germline ends. The CDR3 protein is CASSLPEPPFNEQFF. The CDR3 bases are TGCGCCAGCAGCTTGCCGGAGCCCCCGTTTAATGAGCAGTTCTTC.

V and J are TRBV7-6 and TRBJ2-7; 7 nucleotides match TRBD1. Germline CDR1 is SGHVS and CDR2 is FNYEAQ. J gave up 0 bases and V 5 bases, and 4 bases lay outside the gene matches. The CDR3 consists of 14 residues. The CDR3 sequence: CASSLGQSSYEQYF. DNA for the CDR3: TGTGCCAGCAGCCTGGGACAGAGCTCCTACGAGCAGTACTTC. Together with reference TRBV7-6 and TRBJ2-7, the CDR3 gives the full variable domain: GAGVSQSPRYKVTKRGQDVALRCDPISGHVSLYWYRQALGQGPEFLTYFNYEAQQDKSGLPNDRFSAERPEGSISTLTIQRTEQRDSAMYRCASSLGQSSYEQYFGPGTRLTVT.

The count of this clone is one. The genes are TRBV25-1 and TRBJ1-1, with 7 positions matching TRBD1. The CDR3 has 13 amino acids. V dropped 5 bases and J dropped 5; count of bases not matched to a gene: 5. CDR1 and CDR2 (germline): MGHDK, SYGVNS. Written as DNA, the CDR3 is TGTGCCAGCAGTCGGGGACAGTTGACTGAAGCTTTCTTT. Protein product: CASSRGQLTEAFF.

In DNA, the CDR3 is TGTGCCACCAGCAGGGGGGCACCGAGCTCCTACAATGAGCAGTTCTTC. It is translated as CATSRGAPSSYNEQFF. This chain connects TRBV15 to TRBJ2-1, with a possible D match to TRBD1 (6 bases). CDR3 size: 16 residues. Germline CDR1 is LNHNV and CDR2 is YYDKDF (reference sequence). Trimming cost V 3 bases and J 0 bases, with 12 bases left between them.

J is TRBJ2-5 and V is TRBV6-5; possible D gene TRBD2, 5 bases. Germline V gives CDR1 MNHEY, CDR2 SVGAGI. With 2 bases removed from V and 2 bases from J, the gap between germline ends came to 6 bases. The CDR3 contains 13 residues. The CDR3: CASSYGRQETQYF. The CDR3 DNA reads as TGTGCCAGCAGTTACGGGAGACAAGAGACCCAGTACTTC.

The V call is TRBV10-3, the J call TRBJ2-1; TRBD2 matches 12 bases. Trimming removed 0 bases from V and 7 bases from J; junction bases left unmatched: 4. Germline loops: CDR1 ENHRY, CDR2 SYGVKD. The length of the CDR3 is 16 residues. The CDR3 reads CAISESGLAGGNEQFF. CDR3 in DNA: TGTGCCATCAGTGAGTCAGGGCTAGCGGGAGGGAATGAGCAGTTCTTC.

The V and J genes are TRBV6-5 and TRBJ2-7; 11 bases align to TRBD1. The CDR3 has 14 amino acids. Germline assignment: CDR1 MNHEY and CDR2 SVGAGI. V trimming: 5 bases; J trimming: 5 bases; junction bases outside the gene matches: 5. The CDR3 DNA reads as TGTGCCAGCAGTCAATCGGGACAGGGGGACGAGCAGTACTTC. Translation: CASSQSGQGDEQYF.

This clone has just a few counts. The chain couples TRBV5-1 to TRBJ2-2, with TRBD1 as a possible D gene (5 bases). Trimming took 0 bases from V and 6 from J, leaving 9 bases between them. There are 14 residues in the CDR3. Germline V gene sequence: CDR1 SGHRS, CDR2 YFSETQ. The CDR3 reads CASSLARESGELFF. The CDR3, as DNA: TGCGCCAGCAGCTTGGCCAGGGAATCCGGGGAGCTGTTTTTT.

The chain combines TRBV6-1 with TRBJ2-1; 8 bases are a match to TRBD1. The CDR3 loop spans 12 amino acids. In germline, CDR1 is MNHNS, CDR2 SASEGT. Trimming cost V 10 bases and J 3 bases; bases outside gene matches: 2. This CDR3 reads CATGTGYNEQFF. The CDR3 nucleotides are TGTGCCACCGGGACAGGCTACAATGAGCAGTTCTTC.

The rearrangement links TRBV18 to TRBJ2-3; the D is unclear. The germline CDR1 and CDR2 sequences are KGHSH and LQKENI. The CDR3 has 11 amino acids. V lost 5 bases, J lost 6 bases, and 6 bases lay in between. CDR3 coding DNA: TGTGCCAGCTCAATCCGGGATACGCAGTATTTT. It encodes CASSIRDTQYF.